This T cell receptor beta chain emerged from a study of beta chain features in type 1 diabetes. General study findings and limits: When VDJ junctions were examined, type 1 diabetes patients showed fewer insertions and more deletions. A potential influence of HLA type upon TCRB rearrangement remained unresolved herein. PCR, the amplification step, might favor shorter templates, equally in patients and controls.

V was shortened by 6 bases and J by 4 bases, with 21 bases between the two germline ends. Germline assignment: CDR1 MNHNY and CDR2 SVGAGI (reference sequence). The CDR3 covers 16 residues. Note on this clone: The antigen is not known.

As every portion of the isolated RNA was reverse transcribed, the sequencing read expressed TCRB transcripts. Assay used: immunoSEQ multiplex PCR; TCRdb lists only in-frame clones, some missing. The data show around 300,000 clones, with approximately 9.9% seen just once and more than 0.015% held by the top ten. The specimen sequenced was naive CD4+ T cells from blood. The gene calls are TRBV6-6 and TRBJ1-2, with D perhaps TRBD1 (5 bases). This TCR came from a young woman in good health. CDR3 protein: CASSPGLGLDSYGYTF. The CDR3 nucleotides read TGTGCCAGCAGCCCAGGGCTAGGGTTAGATAGCTATGGCTACACCTTC.